Listed below are T cell receptor beta chains from one sample, sequenced in a study of PD-L1 blockade in urothelial cancer. Sequencing was performed with immunoSEQ multiplex PCR; in TCRdb, only in-frame clones are kept and a portion is missing. The table shows about 20,000 clones, with around 88% occurring only once. Specimen: PBMCs, collected around atezolizumab (anti-PD-L1) treatment. These receptors were obtained from a man aged 50-60 years with urothelial cancer. CDR3s leave out the opening cysteine and the closing phenylalanine or tryptophan.

V: TRBV15; J: TRBJ2-5; CDR3: ATSTYRLDRGETQY
V: TRBV11-2; J: TRBJ2-1; CDR3: ASSLAGGSYNEQF
V: TRBV4-1; J: TRBJ2-7; CDR3: ASSWEGFTYEQY
V: TRBV25-1; J: TRBJ2-7; CDR3: ASSVAGSYEQY
V: TRBV9; J: TRBJ2-7; CDR3: ASSPSGQVAYEQY
V: TRBV7-8; J: TRBJ2-7; CDR3: ASSEGALSYEQY
V: TRBV19; J: TRBJ2-1; CDR3: ASTQLAGGPGEQF
V: TRBV11-1; J: TRBJ1-1; CDR3: ASLGQGLRTEAF
V: TRBV7-9; J: TRBJ2-7; CDR3: ASSRPGYEQY
V: TRBV19; J: TRBJ2-3; CDR3: ASSITGETDTQY
V: TRBV19; J: TRBJ2-7; CDR3: ASSTGYEQY
V: TRBV5-1; J: TRBJ1-3; CDR3: ASSPGTGRTPSSGNTIY
V: TRBV6-5; J: TRBJ1-1; CDR3: ASSYIGPLNTEAF
V: TRBV19; J: TRBJ2-1; CDR3: ASQREGGPHEQF
V: TRBV5-8; J: TRBJ2-2; CDR3: ASSLAVAGGSMGGELF
V: TRBV7-2; J: TRBJ2-2; CDR3: ASSRETNTGELF
V: TRBV6-4; J: TRBJ2-3; CDR3: ASSDPYTDTQY
V: TRBV11-2; J: TRBJ2-7; CDR3: ASSPGGSYEQY
V: TRBV5-1; J: TRBJ2-6; CDR3: ASSLAGGASGANVLT
V: TRBV18; J: TRBJ2-3; CDR3: ASSPAQGAATQY
V: TRBV7-8; J: TRBJ1-5; CDR3: ASSAQQGGQPQH
V: TRBV19; J: TRBJ1-1; CDR3: ASNNPGQLKGAF
V: TRBV6-6; J: TRBJ2-7; CDR3: ASSPGLVENEQY
V: TRBV29-1; J: TRBJ1-2; CDR3: SASTGANYGYT
V: TRBV4-3; J: TRBJ2-2; CDR3: ASSQDYGRNTGELF
V: TRBV19; J: TRBJ1-5; CDR3: ASSLMGRHNSNQPQH
V: TRBV12-2; J: TRBJ2-4; CDR3: ASRTSTSELAKNIQY
V: TRBV10-3; J: TRBJ1-2; CDR3: AISGKGGLPSGGYT
V: TRBV10-3; J: TRBJ1-1; CDR3: AIENRGGTEAF
V: TRBV4-3; J: TRBJ2-1; CDR3: ASSQDQGGGAYNEQF
V: TRBV10-3; J: TRBJ2-2; CDR3: ASLRGWGSNTGELF
V: TRBV6-5; J: TRBJ2-3; CDR3: ASSYGDFLTDTQY
V: TRBV11-2; J: TRBJ1-1; CDR3: ASSNGKAF
V: TRBV19; J: TRBJ1-1; CDR3: ASSWNRGYTEAF
V: TRBV19; J: TRBJ2-7; CDR3: ASSPTTYYEQY
V: TRBV11-2; J: TRBJ1-4; CDR3: ASSLNRGRTNEKLF
V: TRBV5-6; J: TRBJ1-1; CDR3: ASSLVGQGGTEAF
V: TRBV11-2; J: TRBJ2-3; CDR3: ASSFHRQGPQY
V: TRBV9; J: TRBJ2-3; CDR3: ASSPATSTSTDTQY
V: TRBV10-3; J: TRBJ2-7; CDR3: AISEVGLPYEQY
V: TRBV2; J: TRBJ1-5; CDR3: ASSEGTPGNQPQH
V: TRBV7-2; J: TRBJ2-5; CDR3: ASSPVRQSETQY
V: TRBV13; J: TRBJ1-3; CDR3: ASSLGGSSGNTIY
V: TRBV4-3; J: TRBJ2-7; CDR3: ASSQEVVDRRSYEQY
V: TRBV6-6; J: TRBJ2-5; CDR3: ASIEGVQETQY
V: TRBV27; J: TRBJ2-3; CDR3: ASSLLGTSIADTQY
V: TRBV6-5; J: TRBJ1-2; CDR3: ATTPGQGYGYT
V: TRBV5-1; J: TRBJ2-5; CDR3: ASSPGQGQETQY
V: TRBV29-1; J: TRBJ2-7; CDR3: SVEDKGTYEQY
V: TRBV7-7; J: TRBJ2-3; CDR3: ASSPILTDTQY
V: TRBV6-5; J: TRBJ2-7; CDR3: ASSPLAGGPYEQY